What follows are 29 T cell receptor beta chains derived from one specimen sequenced in a study of glioma-infiltrating T cells after dendritic cell vaccination. The time point here: after dendritic cell vaccination, including at tumor progression/relapse. Generated by immunoSEQ multiplex PCR, the TCRdb table keeps only in-frame clones and is missing some. Of 70,000 to 95,000 clones listed, roughly 84% are singletons. Sample: blood, taken after dendritic cell vaccination. Every receptor here comes from a human donor with glioblastoma.

Turning to this clone: At one end the junction does not follow the germline gene, possibly because of a read error. The CDR3 region is CASSKTSGRGDTQYF. The CDR3 DNA reads TGTGCTAGCAGCAAGACTAGCGGGAGAGGGGATACGCAGTATTTT. The chain links TRBV7-7 to TRBJ2-3; TRBD2 agrees at 12 bases. This CDR3 is 15 amino acids long. Germline lookup yields CDR1 SSHAT and CDR2 FNYEAQ (reference sequence).

The chain recombines TRBV5-6 with TRBJ2-7; TRBD2 matches 15 bases. The CDR3 extends over 17 amino acids. Losses at the gene ends were 4 bases for V and 5 bases for J; bases not matched to a gene: 10. The germline gives CDR1 SGHDT, CDR2 YYEEEE. CDR3 nucleotide sequence: TGTGCCAGCAGCCCTGGGGGGACTAGCGGGGGGCGGGACGAGCAGTACTTC. The encoded protein is CASSPGGTSGGRDEQYF.

This sequence joins TRBV5-1 and TRBJ1-2; D perhaps matches TRBD1 (6 bases). The germline V gene has CDR1 SGHRS and CDR2 YFSETQ. The CDR3 length is 14 residues. Between the trimmed V and J ends, which lost 1 base and 7 bases, there was a span of 14 bases. The CDR3 is CASSLYTGSGGYTF. DNA of the CDR3: TGCGCCAGCAGCTTGTATACAGGGTCGGGTGGCTACACCTTC.

This sequence joins TRBV5-1 and TRBJ2-1; 12 bases are shared with TRBD2. CDR3 size: 17 residues. V was pared by 0 bases and J by 3 bases, with 4 bases of the junction left unmatched. From germline, CDR1 is SGHRS and CDR2 YFSETQ. CDR3 amino acids: CASSLAPSGGGYNEQFF. Here the CDR3 DNA reads TGCGCCAGCAGCTTGGCCCCTAGCGGGGGGGGCTACAATGAGCAGTTCTTC. Based on the CDR3 plus reference TRBV5-1 and TRBJ2-1, the full variable domain is KAGVTQTPRYLIKTRGQQVTLSCSPISGHRSVSWYQQTPGQGLQFLFEYFSETQRNKGNFPGRFSGRQFSNSRSEMNVSTLELGDSALYLCASSLAPSGGGYNEQFFGPGTRLTVL.

The chain employs TRBV5-5 and TRBJ2-7, with 7 bases fitting TRBD2. Germline V lookup: CDR1 SGHKS, CDR2 YYEKEE (reference sequence). The CDR3 has 13 amino acids. J lost 5 bases, V lost 4 bases, and 6 bases had no gene match. The CDR3 spells CASSLRDYDEQYF. In DNA, the CDR3 is TGTGCCAGCAGCCTCAGGGACTATGACGAGCAGTACTTC. Using reference TRBV5-5 and TRBJ2-7 for the parts outside the CDR3, the full variable domain is DAGVTQSPTHLIKTRGQQVTLRCSPISGHKSVSWYQQVLGQGPQFIFQYYEKEERGRGNFPDRFSARQFPNYSSELNVNALLLGDSALYLCASSLRDYDEQYFGPGTRLTVT.

This rearrangement joins TRBV18 to TRBJ2-7; 10 bases fit TRBD1. The length of the CDR3 is 14 residues. The J segment lost 2 bases and the V segment lost 6 bases, leaving 4 bases of the junction unmatched. Germline CDR1 is KGHSH and CDR2 is LQKENI. The CDR3 DNA sequence: TGTGCCAGCTCCCCGGGACAGGGGCCCTACGAGCAGTACTTC. Protein: CASSPGQGPYEQYF.

On this clone itself: The junction departs from germline at one end; a sequencing error may be responsible. This chain links TRBV19 with TRBJ1-2; D not certain. Looked up from germline, CDR1 is LNHDA and CDR2 is SQIVND (reference sequence). The CDR3 is made up of 14 amino acids. CDR3 region: CASSIDVLGGAVSF. DNA for the CDR3: TGTGCCAGTAGTATTGATGTCCTTGGAGGCGCGGTTTCTTTC.

V and J are TRBV7-2 and TRBJ1-4; the D gene is possibly TRBD1 (6 bases). The CDR3 totals 16 residues. In germline, CDR1 is SGHTA, CDR2 FQGNSA. The V and J ends lost 6 bases and 8 bases respectively, with 22 bases between them. The CDR3: CASSSGTSFLGEKLFF. The CDR3, as DNA: TGTGCCAGCAGTTCCGGGACATCCTTTCTGGGGGAAAAACTGTTTTTT.

The CDR3 DNA reads TGTGCCAGCAGCTGGGGGACAGAGGGACAGACCCAGTACTTC. It codes for CASSWGTEGQTQYF. The chain couples TRBV5-6 to TRBJ2-5; 7 bases line up with TRBD1. The CDR3 has 14 residues. CDR1 and CDR2 from the germline V gene are SGHDT and YYEEEE. The junction had 8 bases not matched to a gene; V was cut back by 3 bases and J by 6 bases.

The CDR3 here is CASSLVAGSYNEQFF. In DNA form, the CDR3 reads TGTGCCAGCAGCTTAGTGGCAGGCTCCTACAATGAGCAGTTCTTC. The chain combines TRBV11-3 with TRBJ2-1; no definite D call. This CDR3 spans 15 amino acids. Germline V gives CDR1 SGHNT, CDR2 YENEEA. Between the trimmed V and J ends, which lost 1 base and 0 bases, there was a span of 7 bases.

The J gene is TRBJ1-4, the V gene TRBV5-1; D may be TRBD1 (6 bases). Deletions cut 3 bases from V and 6 bases from J, with 18 bases between. Germline assignment: CDR1 SGHRS and CDR2 YFSETQ. This CDR3 is built from 16 residues. The CDR3 region has the DNA TGCGCCAGCAGCTCCCAGGGGCCAGGGGATCATGAAAAACTGTTTTTT. Amino acid sequence: CASSSQGPGDHEKLFF.

This clone was observed a handful of times. V and J are TRBV4-2 and TRBJ2-1; tentative D call: TRBD2 (6 bases). The CDR3 length is 15 residues. With 4 bases removed from V and 1 base from J, the gap between germline ends came to 11 bases. The germline V gene has CDR1 LGHNA and CDR2 YNFKEQ. CDR3 loop: CASSPAGGSYNEQFF. CDR3 nucleotides: TGTGCCAGCAGCCCCGCCGGGGGTTCCTACAATGAGCAGTTCTTC.

The V call is TRBV10-3, the J call TRBJ2-5; perhaps TRBD2 as D (6 bases). This CDR3 has 15 residues. V lost 6 bases and J lost 11, with 25 bases in between. Germline CDR1 ENHRY, CDR2 SYGVKD. The CDR3 spells CAIRQPGLPVGEQYF. In DNA, the CDR3 is TGTGCCATCAGGCAACCGGGACTCCCGGTGGGAGAGCAGTACTTC.

This rearrangement joins TRBV2 to TRBJ1-1; D remains unclear. V gave up 0 bases and J gave up 4 bases, with 15 bases separating them. From germline, CDR1 is SNHLY and CDR2 FYNNEI. The CDR3 is 16 residues long. The CDR3 spells CASSEADPAQSTEAFF. DNA of the CDR3: TGTGCCAGCAGTGAAGCGGATCCGGCACAGAGCACTGAAGCTTTCTTT. Supplemented by reference TRBV2 and TRBJ1-1, the full variable domain reads EPEVTQTPSHQVTQMGQEVILRCVPISNHLYFYWYRQILGQKVEFLVSFYNNEISEKSEIFDDQFSVERPDGSNFTLKIRSTKLEDSAMYFCASSEADPAQSTEAFFGQGTRLTVV.

This rearrangement joins TRBV6-5 to TRBJ2-7; 9 nucleotides line up with TRBD1. Germline CDR1 reads MNHEY; CDR2 reads SVGAGI. The J segment lost 4 bases and the V segment lost 6 bases, leaving 10 bases of the junction unmatched. This CDR3 contains 15 residues. The CDR3 loop reads CASSSAGTGRYEQYF. CDR3 sequence (DNA): TGTGCCAGCAGCTCCGCCGGGACAGGGAGGTACGAGCAGTACTTC.

The chain is built from TRBV4-1 and TRBJ1-2; TRBD1 matches 10 bases. V lost 0 bases, J lost 6 bases, and 7 bases stayed unmatched. Germline V gene sequence: CDR1 MGHRA, CDR2 YSYEKL. This CDR3 has 16 amino acids. CDR3 amino acids: CASSQDWGTGVNGYTF. CDR3 nucleotide sequence: TGCGCCAGCAGCCAAGATTGGGGGACAGGGGTGAATGGCTACACCTTC.

V gene TRBV7-2 combines with J gene TRBJ1-1, with 9 bases matching TRBD1. V gave up 4 bases and J gave up 0 bases; unmatched junction bases: 0. The CDR3 loop spans 14 amino acids. Germline V CDR1 and CDR2: SGHTA, FQGNSA. The CDR3 here is CASSWDRVNTEAFF. The CDR3 DNA follows: TGTGCCAGCAGCTGGGACAGGGTGAACACTGAAGCTTTCTTT.

V is TRBV4-1 and J is TRBJ1-6; TRBD1 matches 7 bases. V lost 3 bases, J lost 6 bases, and 14 bases stayed unmatched. The germline CDR1 and CDR2 sequences are MGHRA and YSYEKL. This CDR3 contains 18 residues. CDR3 loop: CASSQDVEPTGFNSPLHF. For the CDR3, the DNA is TGCGCCAGCAGCCAGGACGTCGAGCCGACAGGGTTTAATTCACCCCTCCACTTT.

V is TRBV5-4 and J is TRBJ1-1; D perhaps matches TRBD1 (6 bases). V shed 4 bases and J shed 2 bases, with 9 bases lying between them. Germline V gene sequence: CDR1 SGHNT, CDR2 YYREEE (reference sequence). The CDR3 is 13 residues long. The CDR3 spells CASSPDSNTEAFF. The CDR3, as DNA: TGTGCCAGCAGCCCGGACAGTAACACTGAAGCTTTCTTT.

The genes are TRBV27 and TRBJ2-1; 9 bases are shared with TRBD2. J was trimmed by 1 base and V by 2 bases; bases with no gene match: 6. This CDR3 region has 17 residues. CDR1 is MNHEY and CDR2 is SMNVEV in the germline V gene (reference sequence). This CDR3 is CASSLTSGLPSYNEQFF. The CDR3 DNA is TGTGCCAGCAGTTTAACTAGCGGGCTGCCTTCCTACAATGAGCAGTTCTTC.

The V gene is TRBV6-5, the J gene TRBJ2-7; D is perhaps TRBD1 (7 bases). V gave up 6 bases and J gave up 2 bases, with 17 bases separating them. The CDR3 is 15 amino acids. Germline assignment: CDR1 MNHEY and CDR2 SVGAGI. In nucleotides, the CDR3 is TGTGCCAGCAGCCGTGCCAGGGGGGCCCCCTACGAGCAGTACTTC. Its protein product is CASSRARGAPYEQYF.

The chain recombines TRBV5-1 with TRBJ2-7; possibly TRBD1 for D (6 bases). Trimming took 4 bases from V and 4 from J, leaving 15 bases between them. This CDR3 spans 14 amino acids. Looked up from germline, CDR1 is SGHRS and CDR2 is YFSETQ. The CDR3 DNA reads as TGCGCCAGCAGCCCGGACAGAGCCTTTTACGAGCAGTACTTC. This translates into CASSPDRAFYEQYF.

V is TRBV23-1 and J is TRBJ2-2, with 9 nucleotides matching TRBD1. TRBV23-1 is flagged as an ORF with uncertain function. Germline trimming cut 3 bases from V and 3 bases from J; bases unmatched to any gene: 5. The CDR3 is 16 residues long. CDR3 in amino acids: CASSQARDRDTGELFF. The CDR3 coding sequence is TGCGCCAGCAGTCAGGCTCGGGACAGGGACACCGGGGAGCTGTTTTTT.

This clone was detected only a few times. J is TRBJ2-3 and V is TRBV2; D perhaps matches TRBD1 (6 bases). Germline assignment: CDR1 SNHLY and CDR2 FYNNEI. The V gene lost 3 bases and the J gene lost 5 bases, with 15 bases spanning the gap. The CDR3 is 15 amino acids. This CDR3 is CASSEGWGHGDTQYF. The CDR3 DNA follows: TGTGCCAGCAGTGAGGGCTGGGGGCATGGAGATACGCAGTATTTT.

This clone turned up a few times. The rearrangement uses TRBV27 and TRBJ1-5; 8 nucleotides line up with TRBD1. This CDR3 has 14 residues. Germline V gene lookup returns CDR1 MNHEY and CDR2 SMNVEV (reference sequence). Trimming cost V 5 bases and J 5 bases; bases outside gene matches: 5. In DNA form, the CDR3 reads TGTGCCAGCAGTAAAACAGGGGGTGATCAGCCCCAGCATTTT. Translation gives CASSKTGGDQPQHF.

This clone was detected once. The CDR3 is CASRASQGRNTEAFF. In DNA, the CDR3 is TGCGCCAGCAGGGCATCGCAGGGAAGGAACACTGAAGCTTTCTTT. The chain combines TRBV4-1 with TRBJ1-1; possible D gene TRBD1, 5 bases. Germline assignment: CDR1 MGHRA and CDR2 YSYEKL. This CDR3 is built from 15 residues. Trimming cost V 6 bases and J 1 base, with 15 bases left between them.

This clone has a handful of counts. The V and J genes are TRBV7-8 and TRBJ1-4, with D possibly being TRBD1 (6 bases). Germline V gives CDR1 SGHVS, CDR2 FQNEAQ. This CDR3 contains 16 residues. V lost 4 bases, J lost 8 bases, and 20 bases lay in between. CDR3 sequence (DNA): TGTGCCAGCAGCTCCCGCGGGGGCCTCTCGGGGGAAAAACTGTTTTTT. Its protein product is CASSSRGGLSGEKLFF.

The chain couples TRBV5-1 to TRBJ2-3; 7 nucleotides align to TRBD1. The CDR3 consists of 14 residues. Trimming removed 4 bases from V and 1 base from J; junction bases left unmatched: 3. CDR1 and CDR2 from the germline V gene are SGHRS and YFSETQ. CDR3 in amino acids: CASSITGGTDTQYF. In DNA, the CDR3 is TGCGCCAGCAGCATCACAGGGGGCACAGATACGCAGTATTTT.

The chain carries TRBV6-1 and TRBJ2-7; TRBD1 agrees at 9 bases. Germline V CDR1 and CDR2: MNHNS, SASEGT. This CDR3 contains 14 residues. V trimming: 6 bases; J trimming: 1 base; junction bases outside the gene matches: 4. This CDR3 is CASRGQGRSYEQYF. In DNA form, the CDR3 reads TGTGCCAGCAGAGGACAGGGGCGTTCCTACGAGCAGTACTTC.